The 31 T cell receptor beta chains below were found in one sample sequenced in a study of radiation and T cells in renal cell carcinoma. Sequenced by immunoSEQ multiplex PCR; TCRdb stores in-frame clones only, minus some. Among some 97,000 clones listed, 75% to 85% were seen once. The sample's time point: blood 4 weeks post-SBRT, at nephrectomy. As for treatment: 15 Gy SBRT to primary tumor, nephrectomy 4 weeks later. Material: blood, obtained from a patient whose treatment included radiotherapy and nephrectomy. The receptors originated from a man aged 60 to 75 with renal cell carcinoma.

The rearrangement uses TRBV19 and TRBJ2-5, with 10 bases aligning to TRBD2. V was pared by 4 bases and J by 4 bases, with 6 bases of the junction left unmatched. Germline loops: CDR1 LNHDA, CDR2 SQIVND (reference sequence). The CDR3 loop spans 15 amino acids. In nucleotides, the CDR3 is TGTGCCAGTAGTAAGGCCCTAGCGGGAGCAGAGACCCAGTACTTC. It specifies CASSKALAGAETQYF.

This clone showed up just once. The CDR3 does not end in the conserved phenylalanine or tryptophan, so this is likely a read error. The J gene is TRBJ1-2, the V gene TRBV2; tentatively, D is TRBD1 (5 bases). The CDR3 consists of 13 residues. Germline V gene data show CDR1 as SNHLY and CDR2 as FYNNEI. The CDR3 sequence: CASREGVLGGYTL. The CDR3 DNA follows: TGTGCCAGCAGGGAAGGGGTTCTGGGTGGCTACACCCTC.

The chain employs TRBV7-9 and TRBJ2-1; D gene unclear. The CDR3 consists of 13 residues. Trimming left V 1 base short and J 7 bases short, with 8 bases between. In germline, CDR1 is SEHNR, CDR2 FQNEAQ (reference sequence). CDR3 in amino acids: CASSLDVTNEQFF. For the CDR3, the DNA is TGTGCCAGCAGCTTAGATGTCACAAATGAGCAGTTCTTC.

This chain joins TRBV5-1 and TRBJ2-3; the D gene could be TRBD1 or TRBD2 (5 bases each). V lost 0 bases and J lost 6, with 17 bases in between. This CDR3 spans 16 amino acids. Germline V gives CDR1 SGHRS, CDR2 YFSETQ. The CDR3 sequence is CASSLEAALGEDTQYF. CDR3 nucleotides: TGCGCCAGCAGCTTGGAAGCGGCTCTGGGGGAGGATACGCAGTATTTT.

This chain uses TRBV4-1 with TRBJ1-5, with D tentatively TRBD1 (5 bases). From germline, CDR1 is MGHRA and CDR2 YSYEKL. The CDR3 covers 14 residues. Trimming removed 6 bases from V and 5 bases from J, with 14 bases in between. The CDR3, as DNA: TGCGCCAGCAGTCACGGGACCGACGATCAGCCCCAGCATTTT. This translates into CASSHGTDDQPQHF.

This chain uses TRBV28 with TRBJ1-2; no reliable D call. The V end lost 1 base, the J end lost 8 bases, and 8 bases lay between the germline ends. This CDR3 has 12 amino acids. From germline, CDR1 is MDHEN and CDR2 SYDVKM. CDR3 DNA sequence: TGTGCCAGCAGTTTATCCGTTGGAGGCTACACCTTC. It translates to CASSLSVGGYTF.

The CDR3 loop is CASSYVAGGPTDTQYF. CDR3 bases: TGTGCCAGCAGTTACGTTGCGGGAGGCCCCACAGATACGCAGTATTTT. This chain joins TRBV6-5 and TRBJ2-3; 8 bases agree with TRBD2. This CDR3 region has 16 residues. Germline V gene data show CDR1 as MNHEY and CDR2 as SVGAGI. V dropped 2 bases and J dropped 2; count of bases not matched to a gene: 6.

This clone was detected only once. The V gene is TRBV27, the J gene TRBJ1-4, with unresolved D. Germline CDR1 MNHEY, CDR2 SMNVEV (reference sequence). The CDR3 extends over 13 amino acids. Deletions cut 3 bases from V and 10 bases from J, with 12 bases between. This chain's CDR3 is CASSFEARGKLFF. The CDR3, as DNA: TGTGCCAGCAGTTTTGAGGCCCGGGGAAAACTGTTTTTT.

This clone was detected only once. The same CDR3 is also encoded by other DNA sequences in this sample. The chain combines TRBV5-1 with TRBJ1-1, with a weak D call TRBD1 (6 bases). The ends were cut back, 2 bases at V and 0 bases at J, with 8 bases in the middle. CDR3 length: 14 residues. Germline CDR1 and CDR2: SGHRS and YFSETQ. Here the CDR3 reads CASSFGQLNTEAFF. CDR3 nucleotide sequence: TGCGCCAGCAGCTTTGGACAGCTGAACACTGAAGCTTTCTTT.

The chain joins TRBV10-2 to TRBJ1-2; D unresolved. The CDR3 consists of 16 residues. V gave up 0 bases and J gave up 0 bases, with 11 bases separating them. Germline CDR1 reads WSHSY; CDR2 reads SAAADI. For the CDR3, the DNA is TGCGCCAGCAGTGAGTCTGCGGAGACCTCTAACTATGGCTACACCTTC. Translated, it gives CASSESAETSNYGYTF.

In its sample, this clone was seen a few times. The CDR3 coding sequence is TGTGCCAGCGGGACTAGTTGGTATGAGCAGTTCTTC. Protein product: CASGTSWYEQFF. The V call is TRBV27, the J call TRBJ2-1, with TRBD2 matching over 8 bases. The V and J ends lost 8 bases and 8 bases, in that order; junction bases with no gene match: 5. The CDR3 is 12 amino acids. CDR1 MNHEY and CDR2 SMNVEV come from the germline V gene (reference sequence).

The V call is TRBV5-1, the J call TRBJ2-5; unclear D gene. V lost 1 base and J lost 2, with 9 bases in between. This CDR3 region has 14 residues. CDR1 and CDR2 (germline): SGHRS, YFSETQ. CDR3 sequence (DNA): TGCGCCAGCAGCTTGTCGACGGTGCAAGAGACCCAGTACTTC. This sequence encodes CASSLSTVQETQYF.

V usage is TRBV25-1 and J usage is TRBJ2-3, with TRBD1 matching over 8 bases. Germline V gives CDR1 MGHDK, CDR2 SYGVNS. V trimming: 4 bases; J trimming: 5 bases; junction bases outside the gene matches: 17. The CDR3 runs to 18 residues. CDR3 DNA sequence: TGTGCCAGCAGTGGAAGGCCGGACAGGGCTGAAGCAGGAGATACGCAGTATTTT. Its protein is CASSGRPDRAEAGDTQYF.

The rearrangement joins TRBV28 to TRBJ2-5, with TRBD1 matching over 9 bases. Germline values: CDR1 MDHEN, CDR2 SYDVKM. Trimming took 6 bases from V and 2 from J; bases not matched to a gene: 10. This CDR3 region has 16 residues. The CDR3 bases are TGTGCCAGCAGAACACAGGGACAGGGTCCGCAAGAGACCCAGTACTTC. It translates to CASRTQGQGPQETQYF.

The chain links TRBV4-1 to TRBJ1-1; 9 nucleotides match TRBD1. The CDR3 is 14 residues long. The germline CDR1 and CDR2 sequences are MGHRA and YSYEKL. V was clipped by 5 bases and J by 5 bases; unmatched bases: 6. The CDR3 loop is CASSSGTGRTEAFF. In DNA, the CDR3 is TGCGCCAGCAGCTCTGGGACAGGGAGGACTGAAGCTTTCTTT.

J is TRBJ2-1 and V is TRBV14; D possibly corresponds to TRBD1 (6 bases). Between the trimmed V and J ends, which lost 1 base and 3 bases, there was a span of 10 bases. The CDR3 extends over 15 amino acids. The germline V gene encodes CDR1 SGHDN and CDR2 FVKESK. CDR3 nucleotides: TGTGCCAGCAGCCAAGCAGGACAGTTCTACAATGAGCAGTTCTTC. Its protein product is CASSQAGQFYNEQFF.

This chain connects TRBV7-2 to TRBJ2-2, with a tentative D call TRBD2 (5 bases). Germline CDR1 reads SGHTA; CDR2 reads FQGNSA. The CDR3 loop spans 15 amino acids. Deletions cut 3 bases from V and 2 bases from J, with 10 bases between. The CDR3 protein is CASSLGAGNTGELFF. As DNA, the CDR3 is TGTGCCAGCAGCTTGGGAGCCGGCAACACCGGGGAGCTGTTTTTT.

V usage is TRBV2 and J usage is TRBJ1-3; 9 bases line up with TRBD1. The V segment lost 4 bases and the J segment 5 bases; nucleotides outside the gene matches: 24. The CDR3 loop spans 21 amino acids. Germline loops: CDR1 SNHLY, CDR2 FYNNEI. CDR3: CASSGILIGQGRRGNRNTIYF. The CDR3 DNA reads as TGTGCCAGCAGTGGAATCCTGATTGGACAGGGGAGACGTGGGAATAGAAACACCATATATTTT.

The gene calls are TRBV10-1 and TRBJ2-3; D is ambiguous. V lost 0 bases and J lost 6, with 13 bases in between. The CDR3 sequence is 15 residues long. Germline CDR1 WNHNN, CDR2 SYGVQD (reference sequence). CDR3: CASSESPTAFDTQYF. As DNA, the CDR3 is TGCGCCAGCAGTGAGTCCCCTACCGCGTTCGATACGCAGTATTTT.

CDR3 DNA sequence: TGCGCCAGCAATTCTGCAGGGAATATTTTGACGCAGTATTTT. Translation gives CASNSAGNILTQYF. The J gene is TRBJ2-3, the V gene TRBV5-1; D possibly corresponds to TRBD1 (5 bases). The germline CDR1 and CDR2 sequences are SGHRS and YFSETQ. V dropped 6 bases and J dropped 9 bases, with 20 bases sitting between them. This CDR3 region has 14 residues.

The chain combines TRBV27 with TRBJ2-7; tentative D call: TRBD2 (5 bases). The CDR3 is 13 residues long. The V end was cut by 4 bases, the J end by 2 bases, with 9 bases between. The germline CDR1 and CDR2 sequences are MNHEY and SMNVEV (reference sequence). The CDR3 loop reads CASSYGETYEQYF. CDR3 coding DNA: TGTGCCAGCAGTTACGGGGAAACCTACGAGCAGTACTTC.

The J gene is TRBJ2-7, the V gene TRBV5-1; possibly TRBD2 for D (5 bases). V shed 4 bases and J shed 0 bases, with 11 bases lying between them. Looked up from germline, CDR1 is SGHRS and CDR2 is YFSETQ. The CDR3 loop spans 14 amino acids. The CDR3 loop reads CASSNHRGSYEQYF. In DNA form, the CDR3 reads TGCGCCAGCAGCAACCATCGGGGCTCCTACGAGCAGTACTTC.

V usage is TRBV15 and J usage is TRBJ2-6; D perhaps matches TRBD2 (5 bases). The germline CDR1 and CDR2 sequences are LNHNV and YYDKDF (reference sequence). Trimming removed 0 bases at V and 0 bases at J, with 9 bases between. There are 17 residues in the CDR3. The CDR3 reads CATSRDLALSGANVLTF. As DNA, the CDR3 is TGTGCCACCAGCAGAGATCTAGCCCTCTCTGGGGCCAACGTCCTGACTTTC. The variable domain in full, with the rest retrieved from reference TRBV15 and TRBJ2-6, is DAMVIQNPRYQVTQFGKPVTLSCSQTLNHNVMYWYQQKSSQAPKLLFHYYDKDFNNEADTPDNFQSRRPNTSFCFLDIRSPGLGDTAMYLCATSRDLALSGANVLTFGAGSRLTVL.

This chain joins TRBV6-5 and TRBJ2-7; 10 positions match TRBD2. The length of the CDR3 is 13 residues. The V gene's germline CDR1 is MNHEY and CDR2 SVGAGI. V was clipped by 6 bases and J by 5 bases; unmatched bases: 4. The CDR3 DNA follows: TGTGCCAGCAGCAACGGACTAGCGGACGAGCAGTACTTC. Amino acids: CASSNGLADEQYF.

The chain recombines TRBV7-8 with TRBJ2-7, with D possibly matching TRBD1 (5 bases). The CDR3 is 14 amino acids. Trimming pared 1 base from V and 1 base from J, leaving 8 bases between. The germline gives CDR1 SGHVS, CDR2 FQNEAQ. CDR3 nucleotides: TGTGCCAGCAGCTTAGTAGACAGATCCTACGAGCAGTACTTC. It translates to CASSLVDRSYEQYF.

The chain carries TRBV6-6 and TRBJ2-5; 11 bases are a match to TRBD2. Looked up from germline, CDR1 is MNHNY and CDR2 is SVGAGI (reference sequence). The CDR3 covers 16 residues. V shed 7 bases, J shed 2 bases, and the junction held 9 bases outside the gene matches. CDR3 residues: CASTRPGTSGQETQYF. CDR3 coding DNA: TGTGCCAGCACCAGGCCCGGGACTAGCGGTCAAGAGACCCAGTACTTC.

V gene TRBV28 combines with J gene TRBJ2-3; TRBD1 agrees at 8 bases. CDR3 length: 15 amino acids. Germline V gene lookup returns CDR1 MDHEN and CDR2 SYDVKM. The V gene end was trimmed by 4 bases and the J gene end by 2 bases; junction bases not matched to a gene: 5. The chain's CDR3 is CASSSPTGATDTQYF. The CDR3 coding sequence is TGTGCCAGCAGTTCCCCGACAGGGGCCACAGATACGCAGTATTTT.

This clone came up once. V gene TRBV2 combines with J gene TRBJ2-3; no firm D call. V was trimmed by 6 bases and J by 2 bases, leaving 12 bases between them. Germline CDR1 is SNHLY and CDR2 is FYNNEI. This CDR3 has 14 residues. The CDR3 protein is CASSALESTDTQYF. The CDR3 region has the DNA TGTGCCAGCAGCGCCCTCGAATCCACAGATACGCAGTATTTT.

V is TRBV20-1 and J is TRBJ1-2; weak D call: TRBD1 (5 bases). CDR1 is DFQATT and CDR2 is SNEGSKA in the germline V gene (reference sequence). This CDR3 is built from 11 residues. The CDR3 sequence is CSARGGYGYTF. CDR3 bases: TGCAGCGCACGGGGGGGTTATGGCTACACCTTC.

This rearrangement joins TRBV15 to TRBJ2-7; D is possibly TRBD1 (5 bases). The germline V gene encodes CDR1 LNHNV and CDR2 YYDKDF (reference sequence). The CDR3 is 14 amino acids. CDR3 coding DNA: TGTGCACCAGCAGAGAGGAACAGGTCCTACGAGCAGTACTTC. Translated: CAPAERNRSYEQYF.

V gene TRBV7-3 combines with J gene TRBJ2-3; 7 bases map to TRBD2. The junction had 5 bases not matched to a gene; V was cut back by 6 bases and J by 2 bases. The CDR3 consists of 14 residues. Per germline, CDR1 SGHTA and CDR2 FQGTGA. The CDR3 sequence: CASSLGRYTDTQYF. CDR3 bases: TGTGCCAGCAGTCTCGGGAGGTACACAGATACGCAGTATTTT.